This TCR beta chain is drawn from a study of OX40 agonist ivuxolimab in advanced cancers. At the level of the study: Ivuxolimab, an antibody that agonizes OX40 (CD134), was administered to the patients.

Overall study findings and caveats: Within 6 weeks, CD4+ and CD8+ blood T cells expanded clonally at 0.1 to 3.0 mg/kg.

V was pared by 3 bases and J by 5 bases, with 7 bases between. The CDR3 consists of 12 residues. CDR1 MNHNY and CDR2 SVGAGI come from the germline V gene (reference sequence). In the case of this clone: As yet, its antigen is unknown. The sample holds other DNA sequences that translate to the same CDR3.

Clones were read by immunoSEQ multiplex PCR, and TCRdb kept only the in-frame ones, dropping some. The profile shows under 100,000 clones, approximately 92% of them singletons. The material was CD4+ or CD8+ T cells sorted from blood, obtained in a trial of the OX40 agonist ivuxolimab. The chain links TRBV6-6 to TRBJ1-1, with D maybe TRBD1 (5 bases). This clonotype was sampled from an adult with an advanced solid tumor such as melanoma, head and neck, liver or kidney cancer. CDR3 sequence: CASSYGGTEAFF. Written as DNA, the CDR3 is TGTGCCAGCAGTTATGGGGGGACTGAAGCTTTCTTT.